The following is a T cell receptor beta chain sequence with its context. CDR1 SGHTA and CDR2 FQGNSA come from the germline V gene. The CDR3 extends over 15 amino acids. Trimming removed 1 base from V and 3 bases from J, with 10 bases in between. The authors' processing: Nucleated cell counts were estimated from reference gene primer amplification. Produced via immunoSEQ multiplex PCR; TCRdb's table is partial and in-frame only. That table is the source of V, J and clone size, and D and trimming were worked out from the DNA. Altogether around 70,000 clones are present, about 83% being singletons, with the ten largest covering about 24%. This specimen belongs to a study of blood T cell repertoires in COVID-19. Study-level information: There were acute and convalescent COVID-19 samples, and they came from the United States, Italy and Spain.

This TCR came from a human donor in a cohort sampled during active COVID-19. The sequenced material came from peripheral blood. This sequence joins TRBV7-2 and TRBJ1-5; no firm D call. The CDR3 is CASSLVSGDNQPQHF. The DNA of the CDR3 is TGTGCCAGCAGCTTAGTCTCCGGAGACAATCAGCCCCAGCATTTT.